The 21 T cell receptor beta chains presented below share a single source sample, sequenced in a study of brain T cells in children with intractable seizures. Time point noted: blood from clinic visit 5 months post-surgery; TSC patient then seizure free. Here immunoSEQ multiplex PCR was the method, and the copy in TCRdb shows in-frame clones only, minus some. The data show hundreds of thousands of clones, over 90% seen once. The sample consisted of peripheral blood, taken more than 4 months after surgery. The receptors shown here come from a boy younger than two with tuberous sclerosis and intractable seizures.

The chain couples TRBV9 to TRBJ2-2; maybe TRBD2 (7 bases). The length of the CDR3 is 16 residues. Between the trimmed V and J ends, which lost 2 bases and 1 base, there was a span of 12 bases. Germline CDR1 is SGDLS and CDR2 is YYNGEE. CDR3 nucleotides: TGTGCCAGCAGCGTCCTCGGGGGGCAGAACACCGGGGAGCTGTTTTTT. This sequence encodes CASSVLGGQNTGELFF.

This clone was recorded only once. The J gene is TRBJ2-6, the V gene TRBV4-2, with 7 bases that match TRBD1. The CDR3 is 15 residues long. Germline trimming cut 4 bases from V and 2 bases from J; bases unmatched to any gene: 2. Looked up from germline, CDR1 is LGHNA and CDR2 is YNFKEQ. The CDR3 loop reads CASSRTGAGANVLTF. DNA for the CDR3: TGTGCCAGCAGCCGAACAGGGGCTGGGGCCAACGTCCTGACTTTC.

The V gene is TRBV4-1, the J gene TRBJ1-3, with 7 positions matching TRBD1. The CDR3 has 17 amino acids. Per the germline V gene, CDR1 is MGHRA and CDR2 is YSYEKL. Trimming at V came to 2 bases and at J to 4 bases, leaving 11 bases not matched to a gene. The chain's CDR3 is CASSQTIVQGPGNTIYF. The CDR3 DNA is TGCGCCAGCAGCCAAACAATCGTACAGGGGCCCGGAAACACCATATATTTT.

The genes are TRBV9 and TRBJ2-1; no reliable D call. This CDR3 spans 12 amino acids. V was pared by 5 bases and J by 6 bases, with 9 bases between. Germline lookup yields CDR1 SGDLS and CDR2 YYNGEE. The CDR3 here is CASSGIPNEQFF. The CDR3, as DNA: TGTGCCAGCAGTGGGATCCCCAATGAGCAGTTCTTC.

The chain employs TRBV6-1 and TRBJ1-1; D ambiguous. Germline V gene lookup returns CDR1 MNHNS and CDR2 SASEGT. This CDR3 is built from 15 residues. Deletions cut 1 base from V and 2 bases from J, with 11 bases between. CDR3 nucleotides: TGTGCCAGCAGTGAAGGAGGGTACTTTAACACTGAAGCTTTCTTT. Amino acids: CASSEGGYFNTEAFF.

The V gene is TRBV24-1, the J gene TRBJ2-1, with D uncertain. Trimming cost V 5 bases and J 8 bases, with 18 bases left between them. The CDR3 is 15 residues long. Germline CDR1 is KGHDR and CDR2 is SFDVKD. The CDR3 spells CATSAPTQVSDEQFF. The CDR3 region has the DNA TGTGCCACCAGTGCCCCGACGCAGGTCAGCGATGAGCAGTTCTTC.

CDR3 protein: CAWSAALQETQYF. The CDR3 bases are TGTGCCTGGAGTGCGGCGTTACAAGAGACCCAGTACTTC. The chain is built from TRBV30 and TRBJ2-5; D remains unclear. Germline V gives CDR1 GTSNPN, CDR2 SVGIG (reference sequence). V was clipped by 1 base and J by 2 bases, with 8 bases between them. There are 13 residues in the CDR3.

This clone was observed a single time. This rearrangement joins TRBV9 to TRBJ2-1; 10 bases agree with TRBD2. V lost 1 base and J lost 6; bases outside the gene matches: 4. Germline CDR1 SGDLS, CDR2 YYNGEE. The CDR3 loop spans 15 amino acids. The CDR3 reads CASSVTSGMGNEQFF. The CDR3 DNA reads as TGTGCCAGCAGCGTAACTAGCGGGATGGGCAATGAGCAGTTCTTC.

The chain uses TRBV10-3 and TRBJ1-2, with D possibly being TRBD1 (6 bases). Germline values: CDR1 ENHRY, CDR2 SYGVKD. The V and J ends lost 7 bases and 5 bases respectively, with 17 bases between them. CDR3 length: 14 residues. This CDR3 is CAIKQETGRYGYTF. The CDR3, as DNA: TGTGCCATCAAACAGGAGACAGGTCGATATGGCTACACCTTC.

This chain connects TRBV12-5 to TRBJ2-7; TRBD1 matches 7 bases. The CDR3 is made up of 16 amino acids. V lost 3 bases, J lost 3 bases, and 11 bases stayed unmatched. The germline V gene encodes CDR1 LGHNT and CDR2 FRNRAP. The CDR3 region is CASGLLNRDRLYEQYF. CDR3 DNA sequence: TGTGCTAGTGGTTTACTCAATAGGGACAGACTCTACGAGCAGTACTTC. Full variable domain (missing parts from reference TRBV12-5 and TRBJ2-7): DARVTQTPRHKVTEMGQEVTMRCQPILGHNTVFWYRQTMMQGLELLAYFRNRAPLDDSGMPKDRFSAEMPDATLATLKIQPSEPRDSAVYFCASGLLNRDRLYEQYFGPGTRLTVT.

A remark on this clone: The same CDR3 also results from other DNA sequences found in this sample. The chain uses TRBV4-2 and TRBJ1-6; D call uncertain. Germline CDR1 LGHNA, CDR2 YNFKEQ. Trimming left V 0 bases short and J 8 bases short, with 20 bases between. The CDR3 is 18 amino acids. The CDR3 reads CASSQDGESSTSHSPLHF. In DNA, the CDR3 is TGTGCCAGCAGCCAAGACGGGGAATCCTCCACTTCCCATTCACCCCTCCACTTT.

The chain carries TRBV6-2 or TRBV6-3 and TRBJ2-7; the D is unclear. Trimming stripped 6 bases from V and 6 bases from J, with 15 bases between. Germline V gene data show CDR1 as MNHEY and CDR2 as SVGEGT. The CDR3 has 13 residues. In nucleotides, the CDR3 is TGTGCCAGCAGCCGCCCTGAGTCCGTCGAGCAGTACTTC. Amino acids: CASSRPESVEQYF.

In its sample, this clone was seen once. The J gene is TRBJ1-6, the V gene TRBV21-1; the table names TRBD1, a call not compared with the DNA. TRBV21-1 is deemed a pseudogene. The CDR3 length is 16 residues. CDR3 loop: CASSEPGQGIDSPLHF. DNA for the CDR3: TGTGCCAGCAGCGAACCGGGACAGGGGATAGATTCACCCCTCCACTTT.

The chain joins TRBV5-1 to TRBJ2-2, with D perhaps TRBD1 (6 bases). CDR3 size: 13 residues. Germline V gene sequence: CDR1 SGHRS, CDR2 YFSETQ. V lost 2 bases to trimming and J lost 6 bases, with 8 bases between them. This CDR3 reads CASSFRGPGELFF. CDR3 nucleotide sequence: TGCGCCAGCAGCTTCAGGGGACCCGGGGAGCTGTTTTTT.

V gene TRBV7-9 combines with J gene TRBJ1-4, with D possibly being TRBD1 (5 bases). Germline-derived CDR1 and CDR2 are SEHNR and FQNEAQ (reference sequence). The CDR3 consists of 14 residues. Trimming took off 5 bases at V and 8 bases at J, with 15 bases between the two ends. DNA of the CDR3: TGTGCCAGCAGCCCCCGGGCCAGGGAAGAAAAACTGTTTTTT. This gives the protein CASSPRAREEKLFF.

The genes are TRBV6-2 or TRBV6-3 and TRBJ1-5; TRBD1 matches at 9 bases. CDR3 length: 16 residues. Looked up from germline, CDR1 is MNHEY and CDR2 is SVGEGT. With 4 bases clipped from V and 2 bases from J, the junction kept 6 bases outside the gene matches. Written as DNA, the CDR3 is TGTGCCAGCAGTTCGGACAGGGGCTTTGGCAATCAGCCCCAGCATTTT. Its protein product is CASSSDRGFGNQPQHF.

The rearrangement joins TRBV21-1 to TRBJ1-1. TRBV21-1 is tagged as a pseudogene. The CDR3 sequence is 20 residues long. This chain's CDR3 is CASSAKDHLLKKQGGTEAFF. As DNA, the CDR3 is TGTGCCAGCAGCGCTAAAGACCACCTCTTGAAGAAACAGGGAGGCACTGAAGCTTTCTTT.

The rearrangement joins TRBV19 to TRBJ1-4; D unresolved. Germline CDR1 reads LNHDA; CDR2 reads SQIVND (reference sequence). Trimming removed 7 bases at V and 7 bases at J, with 19 bases between. The CDR3 covers 15 residues. CDR3 in amino acids: CASTTGGRGGEKLFF. CDR3 nucleotide sequence: TGTGCCAGTACCACCGGCGGGCGGGGAGGTGAAAAACTGTTTTTT.

This chain joins TRBV4-1 and TRBJ1-3; 8 bases fit TRBD1. The CDR3 runs 18 residues. The germline CDR1 and CDR2 sequences are MGHRA and YSYEKL. V dropped 0 bases and J dropped 2; count of bases not matched to a gene: 9. In nucleotides, the CDR3 is TGCGCCAGCAGCCAAGATTTTACACCGACAGGGGCTGGAAACACCATATATTTT. The encoded protein is CASSQDFTPTGAGNTIYF.

This chain connects TRBV6-1 to TRBJ2-4, with TRBD1 identical over 7 bases. Looked up from germline, CDR1 is MNHNS and CDR2 is SASEGT. After removal of 3 bases from V and 3 bases from J, the junction contained 14 bases not matched to a gene. The CDR3 is 18 amino acids. CDR3 in DNA: TGTGCCAGCAGTGAGGCCGGTCACATAAACAGGGGCAAAAACATTCAGTACTTC. Its translation: CASSEAGHINRGKNIQYF.

The chain has TRBV5-4 and TRBJ1-6; D possibly corresponds to TRBD1 (6 bases). The CDR3 loop spans 16 amino acids. V lost 3 bases to trimming and J lost 7 bases, with 17 bases between them. Germline V gives CDR1 SGHNT, CDR2 YYREEE (reference sequence). CDR3 in DNA: TGTGCCAGCAGCTCCTTCAGGGGATCGGAGAATTCACCCCTCCACTTT. As protein: CASSSFRGSENSPLHF. Based on the CDR3 plus reference TRBV5-4 and TRBJ1-6, the full variable domain is ETGVTQSPTHLIKTRGQQVTLRCSSQSGHNTVSWYQQALGQGPQFIFQYYREEENGRGNFPPRFSGLQFPNYSSELNVNALELDDSALYLCASSSFRGSENSPLHFGNGTRLTVT.